This T cell receptor beta chain emerged from a study of cytomegalovirus exposure and HLA in healthy donors. Study summary: Unique TCRs from HLA-typed donors, about 85 million of them, were held in an early data release.

CDR1 and CDR2 from the germline V gene are SEHNR and FQNEAQ (reference sequence). This CDR3 has 14 residues. Primers included in the PCR were 60 Vbeta and 13 Jbeta primers. Assay: immunoSEQ multiplex PCR; the TCRdb copy retains only in-frame clones and omits some. The repertoire holds 150,000 or so clones, with approximately 80% as singletons. General observations from the study: Most of the TCR beta V segments (in an earlier analysis) were productive either about 87% or about 30% of the time. In all likelihood, a cluster of highly shared sequence variants was a sequencing artifact.

This clone was counted between two and nine times. Its antigen is not known. Compared with germline, one end of the junction differs, possibly owing to a read error. Specimen: PBMCs. The J gene is TRBJ2-2, the V gene TRBV7-9; D is unresolved. The source of this sequence is a middle-aged man in good health and CMV-seropositive. For the CDR3, the DNA is TGTTCCAGCAGCCCAGGATCAATGAGCGGGGAGCTGTTTTTT. It codes for CSSSPGSMSGELFF. The variable domain in full, completed from reference TRBV7-9 and TRBJ2-2, reads DTGVSQNPRHKITKRGQNVTFRCDPISEHNRLYWYRQTLGQGPEFLTYFQNEAQLEKSRLLSDRFSAERPKGSFSTLEIQRTEQGDSAMYLCSSSPGSMSGELFFGEGSRLTVL.